Below are 11 T cell receptor beta chains sequenced from a single sample in a study of cytomegalovirus exposure and HLA in healthy donors. Primers: 60 Vbeta forward and 13 Jbeta reverse. Using immunoSEQ multiplex PCR, the repertoire was profiled, and TCRdb retains in-frame clones only, with some absent. The profile shows about 140,000 clones, approximately 77% of them singletons. What was sequenced was PBMCs. These receptors were collected from a middle-aged woman in good health and CMV-seronegative.

This clone was seen only a few times. V gene TRBV27 combines with J gene TRBJ1-2; the match to TRBD1 covers 7 bases. Germline V lookup: CDR1 MNHEY, CDR2 SMNVEV (reference sequence). The CDR3 length is 14 residues. V gave up 5 bases and J gave up 4 bases; unmatched junction bases: 7. CDR3 protein: CASSAWDSSYGYTF. The CDR3 DNA reads TGTGCCAGCAGTGCCTGGGACAGCTCCTATGGCTACACCTTC.

The V call is TRBV7-9, the J call TRBJ1-4, with 8 positions matching TRBD1. Germline V gene lookup returns CDR1 SEHNR and CDR2 FQNEAQ (reference sequence). Germline trimming cut 4 bases from V and 3 bases from J; bases unmatched to any gene: 10. The CDR3 has 17 amino acids. The CDR3 loop reads CASSSPVKDRANEKLFF. CDR3 bases: TGTGCCAGCAGCTCGCCCGTGAAGGACAGGGCTAATGAAAAACTGTTTTTT.

The rearrangement uses TRBV19 and TRBJ1-1; D perhaps matches TRBD1 (6 bases). The CDR3 has 15 amino acids. CDR1 is LNHDA, CDR2 SQIVND, per germline (reference sequence). V lost 0 bases and J 0 bases, leaving 8 bases between the germline ends. CDR3 bases: TGTGCCAGTAGTATAGAGGGGGCGATGAACACTGAAGCTTTCTTT. It translates to CASSIEGAMNTEAFF. Full variable domain (remainder filled in from reference TRBV19 and TRBJ1-1): DGGITQSPKYLFRKEGQNVTLSCEQNLNHDAMYWYRQDPGQGLRLIYYSQIVNDFQKGDIAEGYSVSREKKESFPLTVTSAQKNPTAFYLCASSIEGAMNTEAFFGQGTRLTVV.

The chain is built from TRBV12-5 and TRBJ1-5; 12 bases are shared with TRBD1. Looked up from germline, CDR1 is LGHNT and CDR2 is FRNRAP. The length of the CDR3 is 17 residues. J was trimmed by 6 bases and V by 2 bases; bases with no gene match: 8. The CDR3 here is CASGLSRDRGPGQPQHF. CDR3 nucleotides: TGTGCTAGTGGTTTGTCCCGGGACAGGGGGCCAGGTCAGCCCCAGCATTTT.

The rearrangement links TRBV5-6 to TRBJ2-5; 10 nucleotides line up with TRBD2. J was trimmed by 3 bases and V by 3 bases; bases with no gene match: 8. The CDR3 is 16 amino acids. The germline gives CDR1 SGHDT, CDR2 YYEEEE. The CDR3 region has the DNA TGTGCCAGCAGCTGGGGAGCGGGACTAGCGAAAGAGACCCAGTACTTC. Its translation: CASSWGAGLAKETQYF.

This clone was seen more than once but under ten times. The chain has TRBV6-5 and TRBJ1-6; D is undetermined. V was clipped by 0 bases and J by 14 bases, with 11 bases between them. The CDR3 covers 13 residues. Germline CDR1 MNHEY, CDR2 SVGAGI. CDR3 loop: CASSYSNREALHF. The CDR3 DNA reads TGTGCCAGCAGTTACTCGAATCGGGAAGCCCTCCACTTT.

The CDR3 DNA reads TGTGCCAGCGGCTTCGGGCGGGTAGGAGGAAACACCATATATTTT. Translated: CASGFGRVGGNTIYF. The chain couples TRBV6-5 to TRBJ1-3, with no clear D. V shed 8 bases and J shed 4 bases, with 18 bases lying between them. From germline, CDR1 is MNHEY and CDR2 SVGAGI. The CDR3 has 15 residues.

This clone showed up just a few times. V usage is TRBV4-1 and J usage is TRBJ2-7; TRBD2 agrees at 8 bases. CDR3 length: 14 residues. V was pared by 1 base and J by 9 bases, with 8 bases of the junction left unmatched. The V gene's germline CDR1 is MGHRA and CDR2 YSYEKL. For the CDR3, the DNA is TGCGCCAGCAGCCAAGGTAGCGGGGCAGCCGGGCAGTACTTC. Its protein is CASSQGSGAAGQYF.

The chain couples TRBV6-6 to TRBJ1-6, with 7 nucleotides matching TRBD1. Looked up from germline, CDR1 is MNHNY and CDR2 is SVGAGI (reference sequence). V lost 6 bases and J lost 5; bases outside the gene matches: 4. The length of the CDR3 is 14 residues. The CDR3 coding sequence is TGTGCCAGCAGCGCCGGGACAGATAATTCACCCCTCCACTTT. This translates into CASSAGTDNSPLHF.

This clone was counted a few times. This chain joins TRBV2 and TRBJ1-1, with D perhaps TRBD1 (5 bases). Deletions cut 5 bases from V and 4 bases from J, with 8 bases between. Germline V gives CDR1 SNHLY, CDR2 FYNNEI. The length of the CDR3 is 12 residues. The CDR3, as DNA: TGTGCCAGCAGTCCAGGGCTCACTGAAGCTTTCTTT. Amino acid sequence: CASSPGLTEAFF.

This chain links TRBV5-6 with TRBJ1-4; TRBD1 agrees at 7 bases. CDR3 size: 16 residues. CDR1 and CDR2 (germline): SGHDT, YYEEEE. With V trimmed by 5 bases and J by 3 bases, 10 bases remained unmatched. The DNA for the CDR3 is TGTGCCAGCAGTTCCGGAGCCAGGGGGGCTAATGAAAAACTGTTTTTT. Protein sequence: CASSSGARGANEKLFF. The whole variable domain, remainder taken from reference TRBV5-6 and TRBJ1-4, is DAGVTQSPTHLIKTRGQQVTLRCSPKSGHDTVSWYQQALGQGPQFIFQYYEEEERQRGNFPDRFSGHQFPNYSSELNVNALLLGDSALYLCASSSGARGANEKLFFGSGTQLSVL.